These 30 T cell receptor beta chains were all obtained from the same sample, sequenced in a study of blood T cell repertoires in COVID-19. Only in-frame clones appear in the TCRdb table, and some are missing; sequencing was by immunoSEQ multiplex PCR. The data contain roughly 400,000 clones, around nine tenths of them singletons. Sequenced: PBMCs or T cells enriched from blood (not recorded which). The receptors derive from a woman in her late teens or twenties who had been exposed to COVID-19.

The CDR3 nucleotides are TGTGCCAGCAGCTTATCGTCGGGGGATTATGACTATGGCTACACCTTC. Translating gives CASSLSSGDYDYGYTF. J is TRBJ1-2 and V is TRBV7-9; maybe TRBD1 (5 bases). Germline V gene data show CDR1 as SEHNR and CDR2 as FQNEAQ (reference sequence). V was shortened by 2 bases and J by 3 bases, with 16 bases between the two germline ends. CDR3 length: 16 amino acids.

This clone appeared a few times. The chain carries TRBV9 and TRBJ1-2; D gene unclear. V lost 8 bases and J 5 bases, leaving 19 bases between the germline ends. Germline-derived CDR1 and CDR2 are SGDLS and YYNGEE. This CDR3 region has 14 residues. CDR3 nucleotides: TGTGCCAGTCCGAGGCGGGTTGTTAGGTATGGCTACACCTTC. As protein: CASPRRVVRYGYTF. Supplemented by reference TRBV9 and TRBJ1-2, the full variable domain reads DSGVTQTPKHLITATGQRVTLRCSPRSGDLSVYWYQQSLDQGLQFLIQYYNGEERAKGNILERFSAQQFPDLHSELNLSSLELGDSALYFCASPRRVVRYGYTFGSGTRLTVV.

V usage is TRBV4-2 and J usage is TRBJ2-7; no firm D call. The ends were cut back, 0 bases at V and 5 bases at J, with 17 bases in the middle. The CDR3 is 16 residues long. Germline V CDR1 and CDR2: LGHNA, YNFKEQ. CDR3 region: CASSQDVRQRFDEQYF. In nucleotides, the CDR3 is TGTGCCAGCAGCCAAGACGTGCGCCAACGGTTCGACGAGCAGTACTTC.

This chain uses TRBV25-1 with TRBJ2-1; 7 bases fit TRBD1. CDR3 length: 16 residues. Germline V gives CDR1 MGHDK, CDR2 SYGVNS. J was trimmed by 0 bases and V by 3 bases; bases with no gene match: 5. The CDR3 DNA reads TGTGCCAGCAGTGATCTAGGGGGCCTCTCCTACAATGAGCAGTTCTTC. Its protein product is CASSDLGGLSYNEQFF.

The chain couples TRBV25-1 to TRBJ2-3; 15 nucleotides line up with TRBD2. This CDR3 has 15 residues. Germline CDR1 reads MGHDK; CDR2 reads SYGVNS. Germline trimming cut 6 bases from V and 7 bases from J; bases unmatched to any gene: 5. CDR3 bases: TGTGCCAGCAGGGGGACTAGCGGGAGGCTAAATACGCAGTATTTT. It encodes CASRGTSGRLNTQYF. The full variable domain, rest sourced from reference TRBV25-1 and TRBJ2-3, is EADIYQTPRYLVIGTGKKITLECSQTMGHDKMYWYQQDPGMELHLIHYSYGVNSTEKGDLSSESTVSRIRTEHFPLTLESARPSHTSQYLCASRGTSGRLNTQYFGPGTRLTVL.

The chain is built from TRBV9 and TRBJ1-3; 10 bases are shared with TRBD1. Trimming cost V 0 bases and J 5 bases; bases outside gene matches: 2. The CDR3 spans 15 residues. Germline V gene data show CDR1 as SGDLS and CDR2 as YYNGEE. The CDR3 coding sequence is TGTGCCAGCAGCGTAGGGGGACAGGGGCGAAACACCATATATTTT. It is translated as CASSVGGQGRNTIYF.

V and J are TRBV5-6 and TRBJ2-7, with 11 bases aligning to TRBD1. Germline lookup yields CDR1 SGHDT and CDR2 YYEEEE. The CDR3 spans 17 residues. Losses at the gene ends were 1 base for V and 2 bases for J; bases not matched to a gene: 8. This CDR3 reads CASSLPPGTGGTYEQYF. The CDR3 DNA sequence: TGTGCCAGCAGCTTGCCTCCTGGGACAGGGGGGACCTACGAGCAGTACTTC.

V and J are TRBV9 and TRBJ1-3; TRBD1 agrees at 7 bases. This CDR3 is built from 14 residues. The V and J ends lost 1 base and 2 bases, in that order; junction bases with no gene match: 0. Germline CDR1 and CDR2: SGDLS and YYNGEE. The CDR3 nucleotides are TGTGCCAGCAGCGTAACAGGGGCTGGAAACACCATATATTTT. Its translation: CASSVTGAGNTIYF.

This clone has only a few counts. V usage is TRBV7-2 and J usage is TRBJ1-1; D remains ambiguous. Germline CDR1 reads SGHTA; CDR2 reads FQGNSA. The CDR3 contains 13 residues. Trimming shortened V by 5 bases and J by 3 bases, and 10 bases separated the two germline ends. The CDR3 region is CASSPGRYTEAFF. CDR3 in DNA: TGTGCCAGCAGCCCTGGCAGGTACACTGAAGCTTTCTTT. Full variable domain (rest looked up from reference TRBV7-2 and TRBJ1-1): GAGVSQSPSNKVTEKGKDVELRCDPISGHTALYWYRQSLGQGLEFLIYFQGNSAPDKSGLPSDRFSAERTGGSVSTLTIQRTQQEDSAVYLCASSPGRYTEAFFGQGTRLTVV.

The chain is built from TRBV15 and TRBJ1-4; D ambiguous. The V and J ends lost 0 bases and 0 bases respectively, with 8 bases between them. The germline CDR1 and CDR2 sequences are LNHNV and YYDKDF (reference sequence). CDR3 length: 16 residues. CDR3 sequence reads: CATSRDVQPTNEKLFF. The CDR3 nucleotides are TGTGCCACCAGCAGAGATGTACAACCAACTAATGAAAAACTGTTTTTT.

Note on this clone: The same CDR3 arises from other DNA sequences in this sample as well. The rearrangement links TRBV28 to TRBJ2-7, with TRBD1 matching over 7 bases. The CDR3 has 14 amino acids. Trimming took 4 bases from V and 3 from J; bases not matched to a gene: 6. Germline CDR1 and CDR2: MDHEN and SYDVKM. CDR3 sequence: CASSSGTVSYEQYF. CDR3 coding DNA: TGTGCCAGCAGTTCCGGGACAGTCAGCTACGAGCAGTACTTC.

This clone has a single count. The chain recombines TRBV24-1 with TRBJ1-2, with D perhaps TRBD1 (6 bases). This CDR3 is built from 15 residues. With 4 bases removed from V and 6 bases from J, the gap between germline ends came to 17 bases. Germline V gives CDR1 KGHDR, CDR2 SFDVKD. Here the CDR3 reads CATSDPKTGADGYTF. Here the CDR3 DNA reads TGTGCCACCAGTGACCCCAAGACAGGTGCGGATGGCTACACCTTC.

The chain joins TRBV25-1 to TRBJ2-7; 10 nucleotides align to TRBD1. Germline lookup yields CDR1 MGHDK and CDR2 SYGVNS. The V and J ends lost 3 bases and 6 bases, in that order; junction bases with no gene match: 5. This CDR3 region has 14 residues. The CDR3 bases are TGTGCCAGCAGTGATAGACAGGGGGCGTCCGAGCAGTACTTC. Residues: CASSDRQGASEQYF.

The chain joins TRBV5-4 to TRBJ1-1; TRBD1 aligns across 8 bases. Germline loops: CDR1 SGHNT, CDR2 YYREEE (reference sequence). With V trimmed by 3 bases and J by 0 bases, 7 bases remained unmatched. The CDR3 is 16 residues long. The CDR3 loop is CASSWNPTGVNTEAFF. CDR3 sequence (DNA): TGTGCCAGCAGCTGGAACCCGACAGGGGTGAACACTGAAGCTTTCTTT.

The chain is built from TRBV9 and TRBJ1-5; maybe TRBD1 (5 bases). Germline CDR1 is SGDLS and CDR2 is YYNGEE. Trimming pared 0 bases from V and 3 bases from J, leaving 7 bases between. CDR3 size: 14 residues. CDR3 coding DNA: TGTGCCAGCAGCGTAGGGGGGGACAATCAGCCCCAGCATTTT. Amino acid sequence: CASSVGGDNQPQHF.

V and J are TRBV24-1 and TRBJ2-1, with TRBD1 matching over 8 bases. V shed 4 bases, J shed 4 bases, and the junction held 8 bases outside the gene matches. CDR1 and CDR2 from the germline V gene are KGHDR and SFDVKD. The CDR3 spans 16 residues. The DNA for the CDR3 is TGTGCCACCAGTGACTCCGGGACAGGATTTTACAATGAGCAGTTCTTC. Translated, it gives CATSDSGTGFYNEQFF.

J is TRBJ2-5 and V is TRBV13; 15 nucleotides agree with TRBD2. Per the germline V gene, CDR1 is PRHDT and CDR2 is FYEKMQ (reference sequence). After removal of 4 bases from V and 5 bases from J, the junction contained 11 bases not matched to a gene. The CDR3 loop spans 18 amino acids. The CDR3 bases are TGTGCCAGCAGCTCTACCGGGACTAGCGGGAGGTTTGGTGAGACCCAGTACTTC. Translation gives CASSSTGTSGRFGETQYF.

V and J are TRBV9 and TRBJ1-2, with D possibly TRBD1 on 6 matching bases. The CDR3 has 14 residues. V dropped 2 bases and J dropped 5 bases, with 13 bases sitting between them. Looked up from germline, CDR1 is SGDLS and CDR2 is YYNGEE. The DNA for the CDR3 is TGTGCCAGCAGCGTGACAGGCGCCCCATATGGCTACACCTTC. Translation gives CASSVTGAPYGYTF.

This chain joins TRBV6-5 and TRBJ2-1, with 9 nucleotides matching TRBD1. Germline V gene sequence: CDR1 MNHEY, CDR2 SVGAGI. CDR3 size: 13 residues. The junction had 4 bases not matched to a gene; V was cut back by 6 bases and J by 7 bases. CDR3 coding DNA: TGTGCCAGCAGCCTGGGACAGGGAAATGAGCAGTTCTTC. Protein product: CASSLGQGNEQFF.

The V call is TRBV9, the J call TRBJ1-2; TRBD1 aligns across 7 bases. Germline CDR1 is SGDLS and CDR2 is YYNGEE. The CDR3 runs 14 residues. After removal of 4 bases from V and 4 bases from J, the junction contained 7 bases not matched to a gene. The CDR3 coding sequence is TGTGCCAGCAGCCCTAGACAGGGAAGCTATGGCTACACCTTC. Translated: CASSPRQGSYGYTF.

The chain links TRBV28 to TRBJ2-3; D not resolved. The germline V gene encodes CDR1 MDHEN and CDR2 SYDVKM. Trimming shortened V by 6 bases and J by 2 bases, and 3 bases separated the two germline ends. The CDR3 has 11 residues. The CDR3 DNA follows: TGTGCCAGCAGCCTCACAGATACGCAGTATTTT. Translation: CASSLTDTQYF.

This sequence joins TRBV27 and TRBJ2-2; D unclear. CDR3 length: 15 amino acids. V lost 0 bases and J 7 bases, leaving 12 bases between the germline ends. Germline V lookup: CDR1 MNHEY, CDR2 SMNVEV (reference sequence). CDR3 DNA sequence: TGTGCCAGCAGTTTATCCCCCGGCGGCGGCGGGGAGCTGTTTTTT. Protein sequence: CASSLSPGGGGELFF.

This chain connects TRBV28 to TRBJ2-2; 10 bases match TRBD1. The CDR3 is made up of 15 amino acids. V trimming: 5 bases; J trimming: 9 bases; junction bases outside the gene matches: 9. Looked up from germline, CDR1 is MDHEN and CDR2 is SYDVKM. The CDR3 region is CASSPRDRGWRELFF. The CDR3 region has the DNA TGTGCCAGCAGTCCTCGGGACAGGGGATGGCGGGAGCTGTTTTTT.

This sequence joins TRBV5-1 and TRBJ1-4, with 11 nucleotides matching TRBD1. CDR1 is SGHRS, CDR2 YFSETQ, per germline. The CDR3 totals 15 residues. The V and J ends lost 4 bases and 7 bases, in that order; junction bases with no gene match: 6. This CDR3 reads CASSDWTGGGEKLFF. In DNA form, the CDR3 reads TGCGCCAGCAGCGACTGGACAGGGGGCGGTGAAAAACTGTTTTTT.

This clone has a single count. The rearrangement uses TRBV19 and TRBJ1-1; TRBD1 matches 9 bases. V lost 4 bases and J lost 1; bases outside the gene matches: 10. The CDR3 consists of 17 residues. Germline values: CDR1 LNHDA, CDR2 SQIVND (reference sequence). The CDR3 DNA follows: TGTGCCAGTAGTACGGACAGGGGCGGGTTTAGGAACACTGAAGCTTTCTTT. Its protein is CASSTDRGGFRNTEAFF.

This chain connects TRBV3-1 (or the pseudogene TRBV3-2) to TRBJ1-2, with TRBD1 identical over 7 bases. Trimming took 3 bases from V and 7 from J; bases not matched to a gene: 11. In germline, CDR1 is LGHDT, CDR2 YNNKEL (reference sequence). This CDR3 spans 15 amino acids. The CDR3 nucleotides are TGTGCCAGCAGCCAGTCATCCGGGACAGTGAGTGGCTACACCTTC. This gives the protein CASSQSSGTVSGYTF.

The V gene is TRBV7-2, the J gene TRBJ2-2; possibly TRBD2 for D (5 bases). The germline V and J ends were trimmed by 2 bases and 4 bases, with 14 bases remaining between them. CDR3 size: 16 residues. CDR1 is SGHTA and CDR2 is FQGNSA in the germline V gene. In DNA, the CDR3 is TGTGCCAGCAGCTTAAACCCCCAACTAGGCACCGGGGAGCTGTTTTTT. Amino acids: CASSLNPQLGTGELFF.

The rearrangement joins TRBV9 to TRBJ2-2; 7 bases line up with TRBD2. This CDR3 is 13 amino acids long. Looked up from germline, CDR1 is SGDLS and CDR2 is YYNGEE. Losses at the gene ends were 1 base for V and 6 bases for J; bases not matched to a gene: 0. The CDR3 region has the DNA TGTGCCAGCAGCGTAAGCGGGGCCGGGGAGCTGTTTTTT. Translation: CASSVSGAGELFF.

A single count supports this clone. V is TRBV12-3 or TRBV12-4 and J is TRBJ1-2; perhaps TRBD1 as D (5 bases). This CDR3 comprises 13 residues. The V gene lost 3 bases and the J gene lost 3 bases, with 8 bases spanning the gap. For the CDR3, the DNA is TGTGCCAGCAGTTTGAAAGGGGACTATGGCTACACCTTC. This translates into CASSLKGDYGYTF.

This clone has just a few counts. The V and J genes are TRBV27 and TRBJ1-4, with D hard to call. CDR3 size: 15 residues. Germline assignment: CDR1 MNHEY and CDR2 SMNVEV (reference sequence). The germline V and J ends were trimmed by 1 base and 4 bases, with 10 bases remaining between them. CDR3 nucleotides: TGTGCCAGCAGTTTATTCGGGGAGAATAATGAAAAACTGTTTTTT. As protein: CASSLFGENNEKLFF.